This TCR beta chain stems from a study of CD8+ T cells in alopecia areata. Described treatment: oral pan-JAK inhibitor, 5-10 mg twice daily. Peripheral blood and lesional scalp punch biopsies were taken from alopecia areata patients. V lost 3 bases and J lost 0, with 9 bases in between. CDR3 length equals 15 residues. Looked up from germline, CDR1 is SGHVS and CDR2 is FNYEAQ. cDNA reverse transcribed from extracted RNA served as the sequencing template. TCRdb keeps only in-frame clones here, not all; method: immunoSEQ multiplex PCR. The table lists 10,000 to 15,000 clones, about two thirds of them singletons, with more than 6.5% in the top ten.

The material was skin, obtained at week 4, from a patient treated with tofacitinib. The chain employs TRBV7-6 and TRBJ2-1; D gene unclear. The source of this sequence is a human donor with alopecia areata. CDR3 bases: TGTGCCAGCAGCTTGCAACAGAGCTCCTACAATGAGCAGTTCTTC. Translation gives CASSLQQSSYNEQFF.